The present T cell receptor (beta chain) was sequenced within a study of blood T cells in healthy people across ages. The use of a sample-barcoded 5' primer and a J-beta primer mix characterized a second PCR of roughly 7 to 12 cycles. TCRdb passed the 5' RACE reads through MiXCR, listing each CDR3 protein once. The table shows about a million distinct CDR3 sequences, with 30% to 40% occurring only once. The length of the CDR3 is 15 residues. The V and J ends lost 6 bases and 0 bases, in that order; junction bases with no gene match: 8. The chain links TRBV12-3 or TRBV12-4 to TRBJ2-7, with TRBD2 matching over 7 bases. The clonotype was recovered from a man younger than 35 in good health. The sequenced sample was blood. The CDR3 spells CASRPSGGGSYEQYF. The CDR3 nucleotides are TGTGCCAGCAGACCAAGCGGCGGGGGCTCCTACGAGCAGTACTTC.